Below, 3 T cell receptor beta chains from the same sample are listed, as sequenced in a study of identical twins (dated by TCRdb to 2016 to 2017). Library preparation employed 5' RACE. TCRdb lists the instrument as Illumina HiSeq 2000. The public sequencing data were trimmed at Q25 with fastp and processed into clonotypes with MiXCR by TCRdb, which kept only in-frame beta chains. One record per CDR3 amino acid sequence lists the most common genes and DNA. The sample table lists approximately 500,000 distinct CDR3 sequences, roughly 15% of them with a count of one. The ten most abundant clones make up roughly 0.4% of the sample. These records were also assigned to another study, of yellow fever vaccine responses in identical twins.

The sequencing sample was made of CD4+ T cells sorted from blood. The receptors shown here come from a woman under 30 in good health.

This sequence joins TRBV20-1 and TRBJ2-3; no clear D gene. This CDR3 contains 14 residues. Germline CDR1 DFQATT, CDR2 SNEGSKA (reference sequence). Trimming took off 0 bases at V and 2 bases at J, with 9 bases between the two ends. The CDR3 loop is CSARDLKNTDTQYF. Here the CDR3 DNA reads TGCAGTGCTAGAGATCTGAAAAACACAGATACGCAGTATTTT.

The chain recombines TRBV20-1 with TRBJ1-1, with no clear D. This CDR3 region has 11 residues. The V gene lost 5 bases and the J gene lost 3 bases, with 7 bases spanning the gap. CDR1 is DFQATT and CDR2 is SNEGSKA in the germline V gene (reference sequence). CDR3 coding DNA: TGCAGTGCTTCCAGACACACTGAAGCTTTCTTT. As protein: CSASRHTEAFF.

This clonotype was seen more than once but under ten times. J is TRBJ1-5 and V is TRBV28; D uncertain. V gave up 3 bases and J gave up 3 bases, with 9 bases separating them. CDR1 and CDR2 from the germline V gene are MDHEN and SYDVKM. The CDR3 length is 14 residues. The CDR3 sequence: CASSFLANNQPQHF. Here the CDR3 DNA reads TGTGCCAGCAGTTTTCTAGCAAACAATCAGCCCCAGCATTTT. Together with reference TRBV28 and TRBJ1-5, the CDR3 gives the full variable domain: DVKVTQSSRYLVKRTGEKVFLECVQDMDHENMFWYRQDPGLGLRLIYFSYDVKMKEKGDIPEGYSVSREKKERFSLILESASTNQTSMYLCASSFLANNQPQHFGDGTRLSIL.